A selection of T cell receptor beta chains follows, all from one sample in a study of identical twins. TCRdb processed the 5' RACE reads anew with MiXCR; each CDR3 protein has one entry. The sample lists about 690,000 distinct CDR3 sequences, 21% occurring once. The sample was also linked to a second study, of T cells expressing NK-cell markers.

Sequenced material: PBMCs. These receptors all come from a woman aged 18-29 years in good health. The conserved cysteine and the conserved F or W are not part of the CDR3 here.

ASSQHSGGSYNEQF,TRBV3-1
ATSDLSGAKNIQY,TRBV24-1
ASSQEGWDGQPQH,TRBV3-1
ASSLVAVVEQY,TRBV7-2
AISESNPGFSGYT,TRBV10-3
ASSKEGGTSYEQY,TRBV21-1
ASSLDIEGYEQY,TRBV6-1
SARKVTAGAYEQY,TRBV20-1
ASSWAPTSTDTQY,TRBV5-5
ASSWTGAGRTEAF,TRBV6-5
ASSLEGHRGYT,TRBV5-1
ASSFPGSKF,TRBV5-1
ASSPPSLNTEAF,TRBV5-5
AISPPGGLRSGANVLT,TRBV10-3
ASSFAGTEETQY,TRBV5-1
ASSPALLGQGWSEQF,TRBV5-5
ASSQAQTSGSTDTQY,TRBV3-1
ASSAGQSIKREQF,TRBV7-2
ASGRLAANEQF,TRBV6-2/TRBV6-3
SARDPRLSYEQY,TRBV20-1
AIRGQGGPDTQY,TRBV10-3
ASSLARAGEAF,TRBV11-1
ASGLVRDYRYEQF,TRBV12-5
SAGQEKRVQY,TRBV29-1
ASSYLPPTDTQY,TRBV6-5
ASTYPASGNTIY,TRBV12-3/TRBV12-4
ASKTASNYGYT,TRBV2
ASSPGRPSYEQY,TRBV11-3
ASSQWSWGEQY,TRBV4-3
ATNSGAHGGANVLT,TRBV15
AIRGQTASGNTIY,TRBV10-3
ATRGSTEAF,TRBV19
SAVRPGTGAYEQY,TRBV20-1
ASSPPGAGAFSYEQY,TRBV9
ATRRDRDKTEAF,TRBV5-1
SARDWSGSSYEQY,TRBV20-1
ATQPGTGGSGANVLT,TRBV19
SARDRRTGYYEQY,TRBV20-1
ASSLTTGGTEAF,TRBV5-1
ASSTDRGLNYGYT,TRBV6-5
ASSGDPLQQY,TRBV25-1
ASSSTRHYEQY,TRBV7-8
ATALRVSYEQY,TRBV6-2/TRBV6-3